The 17 T cell receptor beta chains in this list originate from one sample, sequenced in a study of blood T cell repertoires in COVID-19. The method was immunoSEQ multiplex PCR; TCRdb's version includes in-frame clones alone and lacks a portion of them. The sample includes tens of thousands of clones, roughly three quarters of them seen just once. The sequenced sample was peripheral blood. The source of these receptors is a man aged 70-80 years with COVID-19, enrolled during active disease.

The genes are TRBV4-2 and TRBJ2-7; tentatively, D is TRBD1 (5 bases). The CDR3 consists of 13 residues. The germline V gene encodes CDR1 LGHNA and CDR2 YNFKEQ. V was trimmed by 1 base and J by 3 bases, leaving 7 bases between them. The CDR3 spells CASSQVGDYEQYF. The DNA of the CDR3 is TGTGCCAGCAGCCAAGTAGGGGACTACGAGCAGTACTTC.

This chain uses TRBV5-1 with TRBJ2-2; TRBD2 agrees at 9 bases. The CDR3 is 16 residues long. With V trimmed by 6 bases and J by 5 bases, 11 bases remained unmatched. Per germline, CDR1 SGHRS and CDR2 YFSETQ. CDR3 amino acids: CASTATAGGGTGELFF. In DNA, the CDR3 is TGCGCCAGCACCGCCACAGCGGGAGGAGGGACCGGGGAGCTGTTTTTT.

The chain recombines TRBV6-5 with TRBJ2-1; 14 nucleotides match TRBD2. Germline V lookup: CDR1 MNHEY, CDR2 SVGAGI. V trimming: 6 bases; J trimming: 10 bases; junction bases outside the gene matches: 5. CDR3 length: 14 amino acids. This chain's CDR3 is CASSPGLAGGEQFF. In DNA, the CDR3 is TGTGCCAGCAGCCCCGGACTAGCGGGAGGCGAGCAGTTCTTC.

The chain joins TRBV14 to TRBJ2-7; 7 nucleotides align to TRBD1. V dropped 4 bases and J dropped 6; count of bases not matched to a gene: 9. There are 14 residues in the CDR3. Germline values: CDR1 SGHDN, CDR2 FVKESK. The CDR3 reads CASSPRQGEGEQYF. The CDR3 DNA reads TGTGCCAGCAGCCCCCGACAGGGAGAGGGCGAGCAGTACTTC.

V usage is TRBV4-1 and J usage is TRBJ2-7, with D tentatively TRBD2 (6 bases). V lost 3 bases and J lost 7, with 22 bases in between. The length of the CDR3 is 16 residues. Germline V gene data show CDR1 as MGHRA and CDR2 as YSYEKL. CDR3 nucleotide sequence: TGCGCCAGCAGCCACCCATCAGGGAGGCAACTTCGGGAGCAGTACTTC. Translating gives CASSHPSGRQLREQYF.

The rearrangement links TRBV5-4 to TRBJ1-2; 7 nucleotides match TRBD1. Germline lookup yields CDR1 SGHNT and CDR2 YYREEE (reference sequence). The V segment lost 3 bases and the J segment 5 bases; nucleotides outside the gene matches: 7. CDR3 size: 14 residues. For the CDR3, the DNA is TGTGCCAGCAGCTCATTGACAGGGAGTTATGGCTACACCTTC. It yields the protein CASSSLTGSYGYTF.

This clone was counted once. This chain joins TRBV10-3 and TRBJ1-3; D call uncertain. CDR1 is ENHRY and CDR2 is SYGVKD in the germline V gene. V lost 2 bases and J lost 9, with 8 bases in between. This CDR3 has 12 residues. CDR3 amino acids: CAISEREGTIYF. The CDR3, as DNA: TGTGCCATCAGTGAGCGGGAGGGCACCATATATTTT.

The chain recombines TRBV7-8 with TRBJ2-5; 12 positions match TRBD2. The germline V gene has CDR1 SGHVS and CDR2 FQNEAQ. CDR3 size: 18 residues. J gave up 5 bases and V 5 bases, and 15 bases lay outside the gene matches. CDR3 DNA: TGTGCCAGCAGCCGAGGGTGGTCTAGCGGGAGGGCCGGGGAGACCCAGTACTTC. Its protein product is CASSRGWSSGRAGETQYF.

The rearrangement joins TRBV19 to TRBJ2-5, with TRBD2 identical over 8 bases. V gave up 4 bases and J gave up 4 bases; unmatched junction bases: 14. The germline gives CDR1 LNHDA, CDR2 SQIVND (reference sequence). This CDR3 has 17 amino acids. The CDR3 here is CASSNTARGGTGETQYF. The CDR3 DNA reads as TGTGCCAGTAGTAATACCGCCCGCGGGGGGACTGGAGAGACCCAGTACTTC.

This clone is a singleton in its sample. The genes are TRBV28 and TRBJ1-5, with 10 positions matching TRBD1. Trimming removed 1 base from V and 4 bases from J; junction bases left unmatched: 1. This CDR3 comprises 15 residues. CDR1 is MDHEN and CDR2 is SYDVKM in the germline V gene. CDR3 nucleotides: TGTGCCAGCAGTTTATCGGGACAGGGGAATCAGCCCCAGCATTTT. This gives the protein CASSLSGQGNQPQHF.

J is TRBJ2-2 and V is TRBV5-5, with TRBD2 matching over 9 bases. With 0 bases clipped from V and 2 bases from J, the junction kept 5 bases outside the gene matches. Germline CDR1 is SGHKS and CDR2 is YYEKEE (reference sequence). The CDR3 has 17 residues. CDR3 in DNA: TGTGCCAGCAGCTTGGAGGAACTAGCGGGCAACACCGGGGAGCTGTTTTTT. This gives the protein CASSLEELAGNTGELFF.

This rearrangement joins TRBV28 to TRBJ2-1; TRBD2 agrees at 9 bases. The CDR3 covers 15 residues. Germline V gives CDR1 MDHEN, CDR2 SYDVKM. With 6 bases clipped from V and 3 bases from J, the junction kept 6 bases outside the gene matches. The CDR3 DNA is TGTGCCAGCAGAAGTAGCGGGAGCTACTACAATGAGCAGTTCTTC. Residues: CASRSSGSYYNEQFF.

The chain has TRBV3-1 (or the pseudogene TRBV3-2) and TRBJ1-2; 10 bases fit TRBD1. From germline, CDR1 is LGHDT and CDR2 YNNKEL (reference sequence). The CDR3 runs 14 residues. V trimming: 6 bases; J trimming: 3 bases; junction bases outside the gene matches: 4. The CDR3 is CASSPGTGDYGYTF. The DNA for the CDR3 is TGTGCCAGCAGTCCCGGGACAGGGGACTATGGCTACACCTTC.

This clone was picked up a small number of times. This chain connects TRBV28 to TRBJ1-3; a possible D gene is TRBD1 (6 bases). CDR1 and CDR2 from the germline V gene are MDHEN and SYDVKM. The CDR3 covers 15 residues. Trimming removed 5 bases at V and 3 bases at J, with 14 bases between. Written as DNA, the CDR3 is TGTGCCAGCAGTAAACAGGGTACATATGGAAACACCATATATTTT. Translated, it gives CASSKQGTYGNTIYF.

The V gene is TRBV4-3, the J gene TRBJ1-1, with D possibly matching TRBD1 (5 bases). This CDR3 comprises 15 residues. V was shortened by 3 bases and J by 1 base, with 12 bases between the two germline ends. The germline V gene has CDR1 LGHNA and CDR2 YSLEER. CDR3 nucleotide sequence: TGCGCCAGCAGCCAGACAGTTATAAAGAACACTGAAGCTTTCTTT. Protein: CASSQTVIKNTEAFF.

This clone has only one observation. The gene calls are TRBV9 and TRBJ1-1; 10 bases are shared with TRBD1. The V and J ends lost 4 bases and 2 bases, in that order; junction bases with no gene match: 2. The V gene's germline CDR1 is SGDLS and CDR2 YYNGEE. The CDR3 extends over 14 amino acids. CDR3 loop: CASSLTGGNTEAFF. The CDR3 DNA follows: TGTGCCAGCAGCCTGACAGGGGGCAACACTGAAGCTTTCTTT.

V is TRBV6-1 and J is TRBJ1-1; 8 bases fit TRBD1. This CDR3 region has 15 residues. V lost 2 bases to trimming and J lost 6 bases; unmatched junction nucleotides: 8. Germline-derived CDR1 and CDR2 are MNHNS and SASEGT. CDR3 residues: CASSEYDRGNAEAFF. The CDR3 region has the DNA TGTGCCAGCAGTGAATACGACAGGGGAAATGCTGAAGCTTTCTTT.